The source of this T cell receptor beta chain is a study of Tregs in tolerant kidney transplant recipients. This clone has a handful of counts. This CDR3 region has 14 residues. Germline loops: CDR1 SEHNR, CDR2 FQNEAQ (reference sequence). V lost 5 bases, J lost 8 bases, and 15 bases lay in between. Clones were read by immunoSEQ multiplex PCR, and TCRdb kept only the in-frame ones, dropping some. The data hold approximately 67,000 clones, with around 90% observed a single time. The clonotype originates from a human donor who received a combined kidney and bone marrow transplant. The source was CD8+ T cells from blood, collected before the transplant. J is TRBJ1-4 and V is TRBV7-9; possibly TRBD1 for D (5 bases). The CDR3 protein is CASSHGGTGEKLFF. DNA for the CDR3: TGTGCCAGCAGCCACGGGGGGACTGGGGAAAAACTGTTTTTT.